Each of the 17 T cell receptor beta chains below was sequenced from the same sample in a study of T cells in tuberculosis. Time point in this sample: new active TB diagnosis, blood taken before or within 7 days of starting treatment. Here immunoSEQ multiplex PCR was the method, and the copy in TCRdb shows in-frame clones only, minus some. This repertoire shows tens of thousands of clones, around 82% found once; its top ten account for 14% to 15%. The starting material was PBMCs, obtained at tuberculosis diagnosis. The receptor set was obtained from an adult with tuberculosis.

This chain links TRBV27 with TRBJ2-7; weak D call: TRBD2 (6 bases). Germline V gene data show CDR1 as MNHEY and CDR2 as SMNVEV (reference sequence). The V end lost 0 bases, the J end lost 0 bases, and 9 bases lay between the germline ends. The CDR3 runs to 15 residues. The CDR3 nucleotides read TGTGCCAGCAGTTTATCGGGCGGGGCCTCCTACGAGCAGTACTTC. It is translated as CASSLSGGASYEQYF.

This rearrangement joins TRBV6-1 to TRBJ2-2; the match to TRBD2 covers 14 bases. The CDR3 is made up of 15 amino acids. V trimming: 3 bases; J trimming: 6 bases; junction bases outside the gene matches: 0. Germline assignment: CDR1 MNHNS and CDR2 SASEGT. The CDR3 sequence: CASSEGLAGAGELFF. In nucleotides, the CDR3 is TGTGCCAGCAGTGAGGGACTAGCGGGAGCCGGGGAGCTGTTTTTT.

This clone was recorded a few times. The chain is built from TRBV5-1 and TRBJ2-7; no clear D gene. The V end was cut by 4 bases, the J end by 3 bases, with 5 bases between. This CDR3 has 11 residues. Germline values: CDR1 SGHRS, CDR2 YFSETQ. CDR3 loop: CASSASYEQYF. Here the CDR3 DNA reads TGCGCCAGCAGCGCGAGCTACGAGCAGTACTTC.

The chain links TRBV19 to TRBJ2-1; 9 bases align to TRBD1. Trimming cost V 4 bases and J 7 bases; bases outside gene matches: 8. Germline CDR1 LNHDA, CDR2 SQIVND (reference sequence). This CDR3 is 15 amino acids long. The CDR3 reads CASSTDRGLRNEQFF. The CDR3, as DNA: TGTGCCAGTAGTACCGACAGGGGGTTAAGAAATGAGCAGTTCTTC.

This clone occurred once. The chain employs TRBV5-1 and TRBJ2-3, with 9 bases that match TRBD2. CDR1 is SGHRS and CDR2 is YFSETQ in the germline V gene. V was pared by 0 bases and J by 3 bases, with 5 bases of the junction left unmatched. CDR3 size: 16 residues. The CDR3 region has the DNA TGCGCCAGCAGCTTGGCTGGCGGGAGGGGTACAGATACGCAGTATTTT. Its translation is CASSLAGGRGTDTQYF.

The chain carries TRBV28 and TRBJ1-4; 7 bases fit TRBD1. CDR3 length: 14 residues. Trimming took 6 bases from V and 5 from J; bases not matched to a gene: 6. From germline, CDR1 is MDHEN and CDR2 SYDVKM. The CDR3 DNA sequence: TGTGCCAGCAGGGGCGGACAGGAAAATGAAAAACTGTTTTTT. It translates to CASRGGQENEKLFF.

The V gene is TRBV9, the J gene TRBJ1-3; D is unclear. Per the germline V gene, CDR1 is SGDLS and CDR2 is YYNGEE. V lost 5 bases and J lost 0, with 9 bases in between. The CDR3 contains 14 residues. DNA of the CDR3: TGTGCCAGCAGTAACGGGGACTCTGGAAACACCATATATTTT. It codes for CASSNGDSGNTIYF.

This sequence joins TRBV28 and TRBJ1-3, with a possible D match to TRBD1 (6 bases). The CDR3 contains 14 residues. The V and J ends lost 11 bases and 0 bases respectively, with 14 bases between them. Germline V gene data show CDR1 as MDHEN and CDR2 as SYDVKM. CDR3 DNA: TGTGCCGGTACAGGGCCGAGCTCTGGAAACACCATATATTTT. This translates into CAGTGPSSGNTIYF.

This chain uses TRBV5-1 with TRBJ2-7; TRBD1 agrees at 9 bases. This CDR3 spans 16 amino acids. Germline lookup yields CDR1 SGHRS and CDR2 YFSETQ. Trimming removed 0 bases from V and 6 bases from J; junction bases left unmatched: 10. CDR3 in DNA: TGCGCCAGCAGCTTGGCGGATATGGACAGGGGACGCGAGCAGTACTTC. Residues: CASSLADMDRGREQYF.

In its sample, this clone was seen once. One junction end does not reproduce the germline sequence, and a read error may be involved. The chain carries TRBV18 and TRBJ1-1; 8 bases are shared with TRBD1. CDR3 length equals 13 residues. Germline values: CDR1 KGHSH, CDR2 LQKENI. The CDR3 spells CATDRGLNAEAFF. The CDR3 DNA follows: TGTGCCACTGACAGGGGCTTGAACGCTGAAGCTTTCTTT.

This clone was seen a few times. As DNA, the CDR3 is TGTGCCAGCAGAGTTCAACTAGCGGGCTACAATGAGCAGTTCTTC. Protein sequence: CASRVQLAGYNEQFF. V gene TRBV2 combines with J gene TRBJ2-1, with 9 nucleotides matching TRBD2. Losses at the gene ends were 6 bases for V and 3 bases for J; bases not matched to a gene: 6. The CDR3 contains 15 residues. Germline loops: CDR1 SNHLY, CDR2 FYNNEI. Drawing the rest from reference TRBV2 and TRBJ2-1, the complete variable domain is EPEVTQTPSHQVTQMGQEVILRCVPISNHLYFYWYRQILGQKVEFLVSFYNNEISEKSEIFDDQFSVERPDGSNFTLKIRSTKLEDSAMYFCASRVQLAGYNEQFFGPGTRLTVL.

A single count supports this clone. This rearrangement joins TRBV10-1 to TRBJ2-1; 7 positions agree with TRBD2. The CDR3 sequence is 18 residues long. Germline-derived CDR1 and CDR2 are WNHNN and SYGVQD (reference sequence). V shed 0 bases and J 8 bases; nucleotides not matched to a gene: 16. Written as DNA, the CDR3 is TGCGCCAGCAGTGAGTCGACGTATAGGAAGCGGGAAGAGGATGAGCAGTTCTTC. Its translation is CASSESTYRKREEDEQFF.

The count of this clone is one. The chain uses TRBV30 and TRBJ2-7; possibly TRBD1 for D (6 bases). The CDR3 has 15 amino acids. The V end lost 2 bases, the J end lost 7 bases, and 21 bases lay between the germline ends. Germline loops: CDR1 GTSNPN, CDR2 SVGIG (reference sequence). The CDR3 DNA reads as TGTGCCTGGAGTCCCTCCCGGCAGGGGAGAGGAGAGCAGTACTTC. It codes for CAWSPSRQGRGEQYF.

There are a few counts of this clone. The chain links TRBV6-1 to TRBJ1-5; the D is unclear. Germline V gene sequence: CDR1 MNHNS, CDR2 SASEGT. There are 13 residues in the CDR3. The ends were cut back, 7 bases at V and 9 bases at J, with 16 bases in the middle. The CDR3 here is CASTPLSRRPQHF. Here the CDR3 DNA reads TGTGCCAGCACACCCCTCTCCCGGAGGCCCCAGCATTTT.

This clone was seen just once. The chain employs TRBV7-2 and TRBJ1-1, with D maybe TRBD1 (5 bases). The CDR3 sequence is 15 residues long. Germline lookup yields CDR1 SGHTA and CDR2 FQGNSA. The V and J ends lost 6 bases and 4 bases respectively, with 18 bases between them. This CDR3 reads CASSLTSGLSTEAFF. DNA of the CDR3: TGTGCCAGCAGTTTAACCTCGGGACTGAGCACTGAAGCTTTCTTT.

The genes are TRBV2 and TRBJ2-4; D is uncertain. With 10 bases removed from V and 0 bases from J, the gap between germline ends came to 16 bases. CDR3 length: 15 residues. The germline V gene encodes CDR1 SNHLY and CDR2 FYNNEI. The CDR3 protein is CATQSIGVAKNIQYF. CDR3 sequence (DNA): TGTGCCACCCAGTCGATAGGAGTAGCCAAAAACATTCAGTACTTC.

The chain is built from TRBV7-2 and TRBJ1-4; D is uncertain. This CDR3 is built from 16 residues. V was cut by 5 bases and J by 0 bases, with 13 bases left in between. Germline V gene lookup returns CDR1 SGHTA and CDR2 FQGNSA. Here the CDR3 reads CASSELRVATNEKLFF. CDR3 nucleotide sequence: TGTGCCAGCAGCGAACTACGAGTTGCAACTAATGAAAAACTGTTTTTT.